What follows are 14 T cell receptor beta chains derived from one specimen sequenced in a study of post-analysis software for immune sequencing data. Presence of unique molecular identifiers characterized the TCR beta cDNA libraries. TCRdb reprocessed the PCR reads via MiXCR and lists one record per CDR3 protein. The data show fewer than 600,000 distinct CDR3 sequences, around 40% seen once. These receptors' targets are unknown. Points from the study as a whole: Patients had higher frequencies than controls of four to six TRBV segments, including TRBV5-6, TRBV5-1 and TRBV20-1.

The sample was blood. Source of these receptors: a girl aged 10 to 17 with multiple sclerosis.

The V gene is TRBV15, the J gene TRBJ1-1; D call uncertain. The CDR3 has 13 residues. V lost 5 bases, J lost 1 base, and 8 bases lay in between. Germline V gene lookup returns CDR1 LNHNV and CDR2 YYDKDF (reference sequence). CDR3 sequence (DNA): TGTGCCACCAGCCCGCTAAGGAACACTGAAGCTTTCTTT. Translating it yields CATSPLRNTEAFF.

There are a few counts of this clonotype. The CDR3 DNA reads as TGTGCCAGCAGTTTTGCGGACCAGCCCCAGCATTTT. It encodes CASSFADQPQHF. This chain links TRBV12-3 or TRBV12-4 with TRBJ1-5, with D uncertain. V was clipped by 3 bases and J by 7 bases, with 7 bases between them. The CDR3 extends over 12 amino acids.

The rearrangement uses TRBV7-3 and TRBJ2-1; 9 bases agree with TRBD2. V lost 2 bases, J lost 8 bases, and 16 bases stayed unmatched. Germline V gene sequence: CDR1 SGHTA, CDR2 FQGTGA. The CDR3 consists of 18 residues. CDR3 sequence: CASSLGLYGASGKDEQFF. The CDR3 DNA reads TGTGCCAGCAGCTTAGGTTTATACGGGGCTAGCGGGAAGGATGAGCAGTTCTTC. Full variable domain (rest looked up from reference TRBV7-3 and TRBJ2-1): GAGVSQTPSNKVTEKGKYVELRCDPISGHTALYWYRQSLGQGPEFLIYFQGTGAADDSGLPNDRFFAVRPEGSVSTLKIQRTERGDSAVYLCASSLGLYGASGKDEQFFGPGTRLTVL.

This clonotype was detected once. The CDR3 here is CASSQGNIVYGYTF. In nucleotides, the CDR3 is TGCGCCAGCAGCCAAGGGAACATAGTCTATGGCTACACCTTC. The chain uses TRBV4-1 and TRBJ1-2, with D hard to call. The V end lost 1 base, the J end lost 4 bases, and 10 bases lay between the germline ends. Germline V gene data show CDR1 as MGHRA and CDR2 as YSYEKL. The CDR3 runs 14 residues.

Points on this clonotype: No conserved phenylalanine or tryptophan ends this CDR3, so it is likely a read error. The CDR3: CASSPGTPDEQFV. CDR3 in DNA: TGTGCCAGCAGCCCCGGGACACCCGATGAGCAGTTCGTC. The chain joins TRBV6-6 to TRBJ2-1; TRBD1 might be the D (6 bases). Germline values: CDR1 MNHNY, CDR2 SVGAGI (reference sequence). With 6 bases removed from V and 8 bases from J, the gap between germline ends came to 14 bases. The CDR3 length is 13 residues.

In its sample, this clonotype was seen many times. The chain employs TRBV7-2 and TRBJ2-5, with D perhaps TRBD1 (6 bases). Germline V gives CDR1 SGHTA, CDR2 FQGNSA. The V gene lost 5 bases and the J gene lost 5 bases, with 18 bases spanning the gap. This CDR3 has 15 amino acids. CDR3 amino acids: CASSPAGARRETQYF. The CDR3 bases are TGTGCCAGCAGCCCCGCAGGGGCTCGAAGGGAGACCCAGTACTTC.

The chain uses TRBV9 and TRBJ2-5; possibly TRBD2 for D (5 bases). The V gene lost 0 bases and the J gene lost 3 bases, with 9 bases spanning the gap. CDR3 length: 14 residues. Germline loops: CDR1 SGDLS, CDR2 YYNGEE. The CDR3 DNA sequence: TGTGCCAGCAGCGTAGCTCGGGGTGAAGAGACCCAGTACTTC. This codes for CASSVARGEETQYF.

This clonotype has a single count. A clone one base away is much larger, so this may be a read error. The chain has TRBV7-9 and TRBJ2-1, with 8 bases that match TRBD2. The CDR3 totals 16 residues. The germline CDR1 and CDR2 sequences are SEHNR and FQNEAQ (reference sequence). V trimming: 6 bases; J trimming: 10 bases; junction bases outside the gene matches: 17. The CDR3 DNA follows: TGTGCCAGCAGGCAAGGGCGGAGCGGGAGCCTTTTCGAGCAGTTCTTC. It specifies CASRQGRSGSLFEQFF. Combining the CDR3 with reference TRBV7-9 and TRBJ2-1 gives the whole variable domain DTGVSQNPRHKITKRGQNVTFRCDPISEHNRLYWYRQTLGQGPEFLTYFQNEAQLEKSRLLSDRFSAERPKGSFSTLEIQRTEQGDSAMYLCASRQGRSGSLFEQFFGPGTRLTVL.

In its sample, this clonotype was seen once. Germline and junction disagree at one end, which may indicate a read error. The V call is TRBV20-1, the J call TRBJ2-3; D is perhaps TRBD1 (6 bases). The CDR3 contains 15 residues. Germline assignment: CDR1 DFQATT and CDR2 SNEGSKA (reference sequence). CDR3 in DNA: TGCAGCGCTAGTCCAACAGGGCACCTCACAGATACGCAGTATTTT. It codes for CSASPTGHLTDTQYF.

This chain connects TRBV20-1 to TRBJ1-3; 8 nucleotides match TRBD1. Trimming at V came to 6 bases and at J to 2 bases, leaving 3 bases not matched to a gene. Per the germline V gene, CDR1 is DFQATT and CDR2 is SNEGSKA (reference sequence). This CDR3 comprises 13 residues. In DNA, the CDR3 is TGCAGTGCCCAGGGGGCAGCTGGAAACACCATATATTTT. Amino acids: CSAQGAAGNTIYF.

The chain joins TRBV5-1 to TRBJ2-1; TRBD2 matches at 8 bases. Germline values: CDR1 SGHRS, CDR2 YFSETQ. CDR3 length: 16 amino acids. V was clipped by 4 bases and J by 0 bases; unmatched bases: 6. CDR3 residues: CASSISSGPSYNEQFF. CDR3 in DNA: TGCGCCAGCAGCATTTCTAGCGGGCCCTCCTACAATGAGCAGTTCTTC.

The genes are TRBV12-3 or TRBV12-4 and TRBJ1-5; tentatively, D is TRBD1 (5 bases). The CDR3 is made up of 14 amino acids. With 3 bases removed from V and 5 bases from J, the gap between germline ends came to 11 bases. The CDR3 DNA reads as TGTGCCAGCAGTTTGGTAGGGGTTGATCAGCCCCAGCATTTT. Protein sequence: CASSLVGVDQPQHF.

This clonotype was observed a few times. V is TRBV12-5 and J is TRBJ2-1; D is ambiguous. V dropped 0 bases and J dropped 5 bases, with 14 bases sitting between them. The germline CDR1 and CDR2 sequences are LGHNT and FRNRAP. This CDR3 spans 16 amino acids. CDR3 residues: CASGLVVGTENNEQFF. The DNA of the CDR3 is TGTGCTAGTGGTTTGGTAGTGGGCACGGAGAACAATGAGCAGTTCTTC. The whole variable domain, filled in from reference TRBV12-5 and TRBJ2-1, reads DARVTQTPRHKVTEMGQEVTMRCQPILGHNTVFWYRQTMMQGLELLAYFRNRAPLDDSGMPKDRFSAEMPDATLATLKIQPSEPRDSAVYFCASGLVVGTENNEQFFGPGTRLTVL.

Points on this clonotype: This clone may be a read error of a much larger clone one base away. CDR3 amino acids: CASSLGVGGSHKDEQYF. CDR3 sequence (DNA): TGTGCCAGCAGTTTAGGTGTGGGAGGCTCCCATAAAGATGAGCAGTACTTC. The chain has TRBV27 and TRBJ2-7, with a weak D call TRBD2 (6 bases). The CDR3 is 17 residues long. Trimming cost V 2 bases and J 7 bases, with 24 bases left between them. CDR1 and CDR2 (germline): MNHEY, SMNVEV (reference sequence).